This T cell receptor beta chain was identified during a study of CD8 T cells in ankylosing spondylitis (dated by TCRdb to the late 2010s). Study-level background: The study set out to find disease-linked TCR variants by profiling T cell receptor beta repertoires in ankylosing spondylitis patients and healthy donors. Peripheral blood was sampled, and synovial fluid was also collected from ankylosing spondylitis patients. In total, the full study cohort was made up of 108 healthy donors and approximately 24 ankylosing spondylitis patients.

The germline V gene (reference sequence) supplies CDR1 DFQATT and CDR2 SNEGSKA. The CDR3 runs 18 amino acids, cysteine and phenylalanine included. Only the CDR3 DNA stays, 54 bases, in frame from base 1. Germline trimming: 3 bases from V, 5 bases from J; junction bases outside gene matches: 17. Study-level results and caveats: Some motif variants were previously reported in synovial fluid and blood of reactive arthritis patients, suggesting common disease-initiation mechanisms. In peripheral blood, the disease-linked clones were found at relatively low frequencies and had a CD8+ phenotype. The disease-linked clones were reported as significantly enriched in matched synovial fluid samples from ankylosing spondylitis patients. Blood from ankylosing spondylitis patients appeared to be characterized by a TCR beta motif made up of under 10 highly homologous amino acid variants.

Sequencing took place on an Illumina HiSeq 2500. Quantitative 5'-RACE with molecular barcodes was the method used to prepare the TCR beta libraries. As for how the authors treated the data: A new computational method, built on a probabilistic model of VDJ rearrangement, was used to identify disease-linked TCR variants. TCRdb ran its own pipeline on the public reads, namely fastp trimming at Q25 and MiXCR clone calling, and kept in-frame beta chains. Each CDR3 protein gets just one entry, which takes the most common genes and DNA from the rows behind it. TCRdb, not the authors, supplied the V and J calls. The sample includes hundreds of thousands of distinct CDR3 sequences, with 20% to 25% observed a single time. Roughly 13% of the sample is held by the ten biggest clonotypes. The table lists this clonotype with a few counts. Its antigen is currently not known. It has no much larger one-base neighbor in the sample; base qualities were not kept.

The rearranged segments are TRBV20-1 and TRBJ2-1, with TRBD2 matching 9 junction bases. Sequencing was carried out using blood, either unsorted or a sorted T cell fraction (not recorded which). The receptor's source is a male donor with ankylosing spondylitis or in good health (not recorded which). The DNA sequence is as follows: TGCAGTGCTAGCACGAGTTGGTTTGTGGCGGGGGGGAACAATGAGCAGTTCTTC. Its translation reads: CSASTSWFVAGGNNEQFF.